This T cell receptor (beta chain) originates from a study of glioma-infiltrating T cells (dated by TCRdb to 2016 to 2017). Turning to the overall study: Glioma tissue, non-neoplastic brain tissue and matched peripheral blood mononuclear cells were used as sources from which TCR alpha- and beta-chain repertoires were sequenced. To measure divergence between tissue and blood T-cell populations, each tissue-infiltrating repertoire was compared with the peripheral blood repertoire of the same patient. Three low-grade glioma patients, roughly eight primary glioblastoma patients, and three non-glioma patients who contributed non-neoplastic brain tissue made up the paired cohort. The investigation overall reported the following: VJ-independent divergence between tissue and blood was below expectation in non-neoplastic patients but above expectation in all gliomas, especially low-grade gliomas. Small numbers underpinned the group comparisons: about eight glioblastoma patients, three low-grade glioma patients and three non-neoplastic patients. Very few CDR3 sequences were found to be shared between tissue and blood, and this scarcity was attributed to high CDR3 diversity and limited sampling.

Remarks on this clonotype: It has no known antigen specificity. No base-level quality is on record; no much larger clone is a single base apart.

The iRepertoire nested amplicon-rescue multiplex PCR (arm-PCR) platform was used to amplify TCR alpha and beta CDR3 regions from RNA. The input for one-step reverse transcription and amplification was roughly 100-450 ng of either tissue mRNA or PBMC total RNA. Following bead purification, Illumina adapters were added through a secondary multiplex PCR, and the libraries were then gel-purified between 200 and 400 bp. Demultiplexing relied on internal 6-nucleotide barcodes carried by the libraries. Sequencing of libraries was performed on an Illumina MiSeq with 2x220 or 2x250 nucleotide paired-end reads. Per the source publication's procedure: Paired reads were merged using FLASH 1.2.11 and were aligned to the GRCh37 human genome using BWA-MEM, after which TRA and TRB reads were extracted. For V and J assignment, an IMGT-derived reference of cassette sequences and CDR3 motifs that included pseudogenes was used. Reads were translated in three frames, and productive CDR3s were defined as those with a C...FGXG motif and no stop codons. Unique combinations of V-J cassette pair and CDR3 amino acid sequence were defined as clonotypes. Reads were filtered by Hamming distance, with the threshold set by the sequence error rate of each sample in mapped regions. TCRdb applied fastp at Q25 and MiXCR to the public reads, then kept only in-frame beta chains. Rows with a matching CDR3 protein are joined into one entry that keeps the most common DNA and genes. None of the V and J calls come from the authors' own analysis; TCRdb made them. The sample profile shows over 1,500 distinct CDR3 sequences; around 80% of them were found once. 63% of the sample is taken by the ten largest.

Sequences were obtained from glioma tissue, nonneoplastic brain tissue, or PBMCs (not recorded which). The sequence came from a human donor with low-grade glioma or glioblastoma, undergoing nonglioma brain surgery, or in good health (not recorded which). Some clones in this sample may be carry-over from other donors' samples.

The CDR3 reads CASTGGHAGTYEQYF. The nucleotides are TGTGCCAGTACCGGGGGGCACGCGGGAACCTACGAGCAGTACTTC. The sequence joins TRBV19 to TRBJ2-7, and perhaps TRBD2 as D gene, on 7 matching bases. V is pared back by 7 bases and J by 2 bases, with 18 bases lying between the germline termini. CDR1 and CDR2 are read off the germline V gene (reference sequence) as LNHDA and SQIVND. Measured from the cysteine to the phenylalanine, the CDR3 is 15 residues long. Of the read, only the CDR3 DNA is kept; its 45 bases are in frame from base 1.